This is a list of T cell receptor beta chains from one sample in a study of blood T cell repertoires in COVID-19. Sequencing used immunoSEQ multiplex PCR; TCRdb keeps in-frame clones, though not all of them. The sample has some 69,000 clones; more than 80% are singletons. The sample comprised peripheral blood. The receptors originated from a woman aged 65 to 85 with acute or convalescent COVID-19. Each CDR3 is given with its conserved first and last residue. The order of the fields is D gene, J gene, CDR3 length, V gene, clone size, CDR3 DNA, CDR3 protein. D genes are given only for firm matches. Clone size appears in some rows only: once, few, many, or a class for an expanded clone.

D gene: .
J gene: TRBJ1-1
CDR3 length: 12
V gene: TRBV27
clone size: .
CDR3 DNA: TGTGCCAGCAGTACGAACAGAATACAGGCTTTCTTT
CDR3 protein: CASSTNRIQAFF

D gene: .
J gene: TRBJ2-4
CDR3 length: 13
V gene: TRBV28
clone size: .
CDR3 DNA: TGTGCCAGCAGTTCCTATAAAGGGGACATTCAGTACTTC
CDR3 protein: CASSSYKGDIQYF

D gene: TRBD2
J gene: TRBJ2-3
CDR3 length: 16
V gene: TRBV14
clone size: few
CDR3 DNA: TGTGCCAGCAGCCCGGGCGGGAGAGGGTACACAGATACGCAGTATTTT
CDR3 protein: CASSPGGRGYTDTQYF

D gene: .
J gene: TRBJ1-5
CDR3 length: 16
V gene: TRBV2
clone size: few
CDR3 DNA: TGTGCCAGCAGTGAAGGGGCCAGGGGCGGCAATCAGCCCCAGCATTTT
CDR3 protein: CASSEGARGGNQPQHF

D gene: TRBD1
J gene: TRBJ1-5
CDR3 length: 16
V gene: TRBV19
clone size: .
CDR3 DNA: TGTGCCAGTAGCCGGGGGACAGGGGGCGGCAATCAGCCCCAGCATTTT
CDR3 protein: CASSRGTGGGNQPQHF

D gene: .
J gene: TRBJ1-4
CDR3 length: 15
V gene: TRBV10-3
clone size: .
CDR3 DNA: TGTGCCATCAGATCCACAGGGTCAACTAATGAAAAACTGTTTTTT
CDR3 protein: CAIRSTGSTNEKLFF

D gene: .
J gene: TRBJ1-2
CDR3 length: 13
V gene: TRBV28
clone size: .
CDR3 DNA: TGTGCCAGCAGTTTAGGCAGGGAATTTGGCTACACCTTC
CDR3 protein: CASSLGREFGYTF

D gene: .
J gene: TRBJ1-6
CDR3 length: 17
V gene: TRBV14
clone size: once
CDR3 DNA: TGTGCCAGCAGCCGGGCTCAAGGGAGCAGGGGAATGTTAGTCCTCCACTTT
CDR3 protein: CASSRAQGSRGMLVLHF

D gene: TRBD2
J gene: TRBJ2-1
CDR3 length: 13
V gene: TRBV11-1
clone size: .
CDR3 DNA: TGTGCCAGTCGGGAAGCGGGAGCTAATGAGCAGTTCTTC
CDR3 protein: CASREAGANEQFF

D gene: .
J gene: TRBJ1-4
CDR3 length: 14
V gene: TRBV25-1
clone size: .
CDR3 DNA: TGTGCCAGCAGTGAATGGGGGGCTAATGAAAAACTGTTTTTT
CDR3 protein: CASSEWGANEKLFF